The next 18 T cell receptor beta chains were all read from a single sample in a study of blood T cell repertoires in COVID-19. Clones were read by immunoSEQ multiplex PCR, and TCRdb kept only the in-frame ones, dropping some. This table holds some 96,000 clones, 70% to 90% found once. Sequences were obtained from peripheral blood. The receptors come from a human donor in a cohort sampled during active COVID-19.

V is TRBV11-2 and J is TRBJ2-7; 7 positions agree with TRBD1. Germline values: CDR1 SGHAT, CDR2 FQNNGV. The CDR3 is 15 amino acids. V dropped 1 base and J dropped 4; count of bases not matched to a gene: 7. The CDR3 nucleotides are TGTGCCAGCAGCTTAGTCGACAGGGTAGGGTACGAGCAGTACTTC. As protein: CASSLVDRVGYEQYF.

The genes are TRBV5-8 and TRBJ2-7; perhaps TRBD1 as D (6 bases). Germline CDR1 and CDR2: SGHTS and YDEGEE. The CDR3 is made up of 15 amino acids. The V gene lost 4 bases and the J gene lost 1 base, with 15 bases spanning the gap. The CDR3 loop is CASSPRQVHSYEQYF. Here the CDR3 DNA reads TGTGCCAGCAGCCCACGACAGGTACATTCCTACGAGCAGTACTTC.

In this sample, this clone turned up once. The V call is TRBV5-6, the J call TRBJ1-6; 8 bases align to TRBD1. The CDR3 is 15 amino acids. Germline trimming cut 4 bases from V and 7 bases from J; bases unmatched to any gene: 7. Germline V gene lookup returns CDR1 SGHDT and CDR2 YYEEEE. The CDR3 DNA reads TGTGCCAGCAGCCCCGGGACAGGAGAAAATTCACCCCTCCACTTT. Protein sequence: CASSPGTGENSPLHF.

This clone was counted a few times. The V gene is TRBV18, the J gene TRBJ2-3; 7 positions match TRBD1. The CDR3 has 15 residues. J was trimmed by 1 base and V by 4 bases; bases with no gene match: 5. Germline CDR1 is KGHSH and CDR2 is LQKENI. CDR3 loop: CASSQGASRTDTQYF. Written as DNA, the CDR3 is TGTGCCAGCTCACAGGGGGCTAGTCGCACAGATACGCAGTATTTT.

CDR3 coding DNA: TGTGCCAGTAGTGCTGGGACTAGCGGGAGCCGGGAGACCCAGTACTTC. Translation: CASSAGTSGSRETQYF. The rearrangement uses TRBV19 and TRBJ2-5; 14 nucleotides agree with TRBD2. This CDR3 has 16 amino acids. Germline V gene lookup returns CDR1 LNHDA and CDR2 SQIVND (reference sequence). J was trimmed by 5 bases and V by 5 bases; bases with no gene match: 7. Using reference TRBV19 and TRBJ2-5 for the parts outside the CDR3, the full variable domain is DGGITQSPKYLFRKEGQNVTLSCEQNLNHDAMYWYRQDPGQGLRLIYYSQIVNDFQKGDIAEGYSVSREKKESFPLTVTSAQKNPTAFYLCASSAGTSGSRETQYFGPGTRLLVL.

The rearrangement joins TRBV10-1 to TRBJ2-7; 8 nucleotides line up with TRBD2. The J segment lost 2 bases and the V segment lost 4 bases, leaving 4 bases of the junction unmatched. Germline CDR1 reads WNHNN; CDR2 reads SYGVQD (reference sequence). This CDR3 is built from 14 residues. CDR3 loop: CASSVSGGAYEQYF. The CDR3 nucleotides are TGCGCCAGCAGTGTTTCCGGGGGGGCCTACGAGCAGTACTTC.

The chain is built from TRBV20-1 and TRBJ2-1; TRBD2 aligns across 8 bases. The CDR3 contains 15 residues. The V segment lost 3 bases and the J segment 3 bases; nucleotides outside the gene matches: 7. The V gene's germline CDR1 is DFQATT and CDR2 SNEGSKA (reference sequence). The CDR3 sequence: CSASKASGYYNEQFF. DNA for the CDR3: TGCAGTGCTAGTAAGGCTAGCGGGTACTACAATGAGCAGTTCTTC.

This chain joins TRBV20-1 and TRBJ2-7; D gene uncertain. Germline V lookup: CDR1 DFQATT, CDR2 SNEGSKA (reference sequence). The length of the CDR3 is 11 residues. The V end lost 4 bases, the J end lost 2 bases, and 6 bases lay between the germline ends. In nucleotides, the CDR3 is TGCAGTGCTAACCGGGCCTACGAGCAGTACTTC. It translates to CSANRAYEQYF.

The chain employs TRBV9 and TRBJ2-5, with 13 bases that match TRBD2. V gave up 3 bases and J gave up 2 bases; unmatched junction bases: 13. CDR1 and CDR2 (germline): SGDLS, YYNGEE. The CDR3 sequence is 19 residues long. The CDR3 protein is CASSANIGTSGAPQETQYF. As DNA, the CDR3 is TGTGCCAGCAGCGCAAATATAGGGACTAGCGGGGCCCCACAAGAGACCCAGTACTTC.

This clone appeared once. This chain connects TRBV7-2 to TRBJ2-3; D is ambiguous. The V end lost 4 bases, the J end lost 0 bases, and 8 bases lay between the germline ends. The CDR3 sequence is 14 residues long. Per germline, CDR1 SGHTA and CDR2 FQGNSA. The CDR3 DNA is TGTGCCAGCAGCTCCCGTCAGAGCACAGATACGCAGTATTTT. It encodes CASSSRQSTDTQYF.

The table lists this clone with many counts. The chain employs TRBV9 and TRBJ2-5; D gene uncertain. V was shortened by 4 bases and J by 9 bases, with 13 bases between the two germline ends. The germline V gene encodes CDR1 SGDLS and CDR2 YYNGEE. There are 12 residues in the CDR3. This CDR3 is CASSPPSGSQYF. DNA for the CDR3: TGTGCCAGCAGCCCTCCATCCGGGTCCCAGTACTTC.

The V call is TRBV5-4, the J call TRBJ2-1, with D maybe TRBD2 (6 bases). CDR1 is SGHNT, CDR2 YYREEE, per germline (reference sequence). The CDR3 has 14 amino acids. Trimming stripped 0 bases from V and 4 bases from J, with 8 bases between. The CDR3 DNA follows: TGTGCCAGCAGCTTGGCGGGGGAGTACAATGAGCAGTTCTTC. Translation: CASSLAGEYNEQFF.

This chain connects TRBV6-2 or TRBV6-3 to TRBJ2-2; TRBD2 matches 7 bases. CDR1 and CDR2 from the germline V gene are MNHEY and SVGEGT. CDR3 length equals 16 residues. Trimming cost V 2 bases and J 4 bases; bases outside gene matches: 7. The DNA of the CDR3 is TGTGCCAGCAGTTACCCGGGACTATACACCACCGGGGAGCTGTTTTTT. It translates to CASSYPGLYTTGELFF.

This clone was seen more than once but under ten times. The chain is built from TRBV5-6 and TRBJ1-1, with a tentative D call TRBD1 (6 bases). The CDR3 spans 15 residues. Germline lookup yields CDR1 SGHDT and CDR2 YYEEEE. Deletions cut 2 bases from V and 1 base from J, with 12 bases between. In DNA, the CDR3 is TGTGCCAGCAGCTTTTTTACAGGGCCGAACACTGAAGCTTTCTTT. Translation: CASSFFTGPNTEAFF.

This chain links TRBV5-1 with TRBJ1-4; 8 nucleotides line up with TRBD1. V lost 4 bases, J lost 7 bases, and 6 bases stayed unmatched. The germline CDR1 and CDR2 sequences are SGHRS and YFSETQ. The CDR3 is 14 residues long. For the CDR3, the DNA is TGCGCCAGCAGCCCAGGGGGCGCAAGTGAAAAACTGTTTTTT. It yields the protein CASSPGGASEKLFF.

CDR3 residues: CASSLPGGYTEAFF. CDR3 in DNA: TGTGCCAGCAGCTTGCCAGGGGGATACACTGAAGCTTTCTTT. This sequence joins TRBV11-1 and TRBJ1-1; 7 positions match TRBD1. Germline lookup yields CDR1 SGHAT and CDR2 FQDESV (reference sequence). V shed 3 bases, J shed 3 bases, and the junction held 4 bases outside the gene matches. The CDR3 totals 14 residues.

This clone was seen only once. The genes are TRBV11-3 and TRBJ2-5, with TRBD2 identical over 9 bases. This CDR3 comprises 16 residues. The V gene's germline CDR1 is SGHNT and CDR2 YENEEA. V trimming: 5 bases; J trimming: 5 bases; junction bases outside the gene matches: 12. The CDR3 spells CASSGTGTSHEETQYF. As DNA, the CDR3 is TGTGCCAGCAGCGGTACCGGGACTAGCCACGAGGAGACCCAGTACTTC.

This clone has just one count. This chain connects TRBV7-3 to TRBJ1-6, with 8 bases matching TRBD1. This CDR3 has 15 residues. Germline V gene lookup returns CDR1 SGHTA and CDR2 FQGTGA. Unmatched junction bases numbered 4, after V lost 2 bases and J lost 7 bases. In DNA form, the CDR3 reads TGTGCCAGCAGCTTATTAGGACAGGGAAATTCACCCCTCCACTTT. It codes for CASSLLGQGNSPLHF.